The TCR beta chain under discussion was sequenced for a study of CD8+ T cells in alopecia areata. Study-level information: The protocol delivered tofacitinib for 6 to 18 months, then withdrew it for 6 months. Severity among treated patients was scored by the percentage of scalp area affected. Study-level points and caveats: Against the mouse data, patients shared TCRs less clearly, possibly for HLA reasons.

In germline, CDR1 is SGHRS, CDR2 YFSETQ. The length of the CDR3 is 13 residues. V lost 2 bases and J 8 bases, leaving 13 bases between the germline ends. This clone was detected a few times. The antigen remains undetermined. RNA, once extracted, was reverse transcribed into cDNA for use as the sequencing template. TCRdb's copy holds only in-frame clones and misses some; the assay was immunoSEQ multiplex PCR. The data contain 79,000 or so clones, 66% of them singletons. Treatment of the sample: oral pan-JAK inhibitor, 5-10 mg twice daily. The genes are TRBV5-1 and TRBJ1-2; no clear D gene. The sequences come from CD8+ T cells sorted from blood, collected at week 24, from a patient treated with tofacitinib. This clonotype originated in a human donor with alopecia areata. The CDR3: CASSLDALGGYTF. CDR3 bases: TGCGCCAGCAGCTTAGACGCACTGGGGGGCTACACCTTC.